Listed below are T cell receptor beta chains from one sample, sequenced in a study of T-cell reconstitution after alpha-beta-depleted transplantation in children. TCRdb processed the PCR reads anew with MiXCR; each CDR3 protein has one entry. This sample has 30,000 to 40,000 distinct CDR3 sequences; about 6.7% occur once, and the top ten carry 27%. The sequences come from peripheral blood, collected 60 days after TCRalphabeta/CD19-depleted stem cell transplant. The receptors here all came from a child younger than two who had a stem cell transplant for acute myeloid leukemia, so the T cells may come from the graft donor. Both conserved end residues are part of each CDR3. The order of the fields is clone size, V gene, J gene, D gene, CDR3 DNA, CDR3 protein. D genes are given only for firm matches. Clone size is not always given. Where it is, it says once, few, many or a class for expanded clones.

clone_size: many
v_call: TRBV2
j_call: TRBJ2-7
d_call: .
cdr3_nt: TGTGCCAGCAGTCAAGTAGTTTGGGGGCTCGAGCAGTACTTC
cdr3_aa: CASSQVVWGLEQYF

clone_size: many
v_call: TRBV7-2
j_call: TRBJ1-2
d_call: .
cdr3_nt: TGTGCCAGCACCCCCAGGGGCACAACTAACTATGGCTACACCTTC
cdr3_aa: CASTPRGTTNYGYTF

clone_size: many
v_call: TRBV9
j_call: TRBJ2-2
d_call: .
cdr3_nt: TGTGCCAGCAGCGACGGGGGGCTAAGGGAGCTGTTTTTT
cdr3_aa: CASSDGGLRELFF

clone_size: .
v_call: TRBV16
j_call: TRBJ2-7
d_call: .
cdr3_nt: TGTGCCAGCAGCCCCATCCCCTACGAGCAGTACTTC
cdr3_aa: CASSPIPYEQYF

clone_size: many
v_call: TRBV27
j_call: TRBJ2-5
d_call: .
cdr3_nt: TGTGCCAGCAGTCCTTTCCCGGTACAGGGCTACGGAGAAGAGACCCAGTACTTC
cdr3_aa: CASSPFPVQGYGEETQYF

clone_size: .
v_call: TRBV12-3/TRBV12-4
j_call: TRBJ2-7
d_call: TRBD2
cdr3_nt: TGTGCCAGCAGTTTACGGCTAGCGGGATATGATGCGGGGGAGCAGTACTTC
cdr3_aa: CASSLRLAGYDAGEQYF

clone_size: many
v_call: TRBV7-9
j_call: TRBJ2-4
d_call: TRBD1
cdr3_nt: TGTGCCAGCAGCTTGACAGGGCCCGCTTTCATTCAGTACTTC
cdr3_aa: CASSLTGPAFIQYF

clone_size: many
v_call: TRBV4-1
j_call: TRBJ1-5
d_call: .
cdr3_nt: TGCGCCAGCAGCCAAGGAGGAGCGTATAGCAATCAGCCCCAGCATTTT
cdr3_aa: CASSQGGAYSNQPQHF

clone_size: many
v_call: TRBV7-2
j_call: TRBJ2-3
d_call: TRBD2
cdr3_nt: TGTGCCAGCAGCGGGGGGACTAGCTTTAGCACAGATACGCAGTATTTT
cdr3_aa: CASSGGTSFSTDTQYF

clone_size: many
v_call: TRBV5-1
j_call: TRBJ2-1
d_call: .
cdr3_nt: TGCGCCAGCAGCTCGTCGGGAAGGATTAAAACGATCTACAATGAGCAGTTCTTC
cdr3_aa: CASSSSGRIKTIYNEQFF

clone_size: .
v_call: TRBV10-3
j_call: TRBJ1-5
d_call: .
cdr3_nt: TGTGCCATCAGTGATGGTGGCAGCCTATTCAATCAGCCCCAGCATTTT
cdr3_aa: CAISDGGSLFNQPQHF

clone_size: many
v_call: TRBV2
j_call: TRBJ1-1
d_call: TRBD1
cdr3_nt: TGTGCCAGCCTCCCCGGGACAGGGGGAACTGAAGCTTTCTTT
cdr3_aa: CASLPGTGGTEAFF

clone_size: many
v_call: TRBV7-9
j_call: TRBJ2-2
d_call: .
cdr3_nt: TGTGCCAGCAGCTCATCCCAATGGGACTTACCGCGGATAGGCACCGGGGAGCTGTTTTTT
cdr3_aa: CASSSSQWDLPRIGTGELFF

clone_size: many
v_call: TRBV4-2
j_call: TRBJ2-6
d_call: .
cdr3_nt: TGTGCCAGCAGCCCGTCCGGGACCGCGTTCTCTGGGGCCAACGTCCTGACTTTC
cdr3_aa: CASSPSGTAFSGANVLTF

clone_size: many
v_call: TRBV20-1
j_call: TRBJ2-1
d_call: TRBD1
cdr3_nt: TGCAGTGCTAGGGACAGGGTAGGCTACAATGAGCAGTTCTTC
cdr3_aa: CSARDRVGYNEQFF

clone_size: many
v_call: TRBV6-1
j_call: TRBJ2-7
d_call: .
cdr3_nt: TGTGCCAGCAGTGAATGGGTAGGCGAGCAGTACTTC
cdr3_aa: CASSEWVGEQYF

clone_size: many
v_call: TRBV5-6
j_call: TRBJ2-3
d_call: TRBD1
cdr3_nt: TGTGCCAGCAGCTTATTCCTCCGGGACAGGGGGAGGGAGTATTTT
cdr3_aa: CASSLFLRDRGREYF

clone_size: many
v_call: TRBV9
j_call: TRBJ2-1
d_call: .
cdr3_nt: TGTGCCAGCAGCGTAAGCCTCGAGCGTAATGAGCAGTTCTTC
cdr3_aa: CASSVSLERNEQFF

clone_size: many
v_call: TRBV15
j_call: TRBJ2-3
d_call: TRBD2
cdr3_nt: TGTGCCACCGCCATCCGAGCGGGAGACATCACAGATACGCAGTATTTT
cdr3_aa: CATAIRAGDITDTQYF

clone_size: few
v_call: TRBV18
j_call: TRBJ2-3
d_call: .
cdr3_nt: TGTGCCAGCTCACCACCTACAGTTTCTAGCACAGATACGCAGTATTTT
cdr3_aa: CASSPPTVSSTDTQYF

clone_size: many
v_call: TRBV9
j_call: TRBJ1-2
d_call: TRBD1
cdr3_nt: TGTGCCAGCAGCGTAGAAGGGACAGCCTATGGCTACACCTTC
cdr3_aa: CASSVEGTAYGYTF

clone_size: many
v_call: TRBV9
j_call: TRBJ2-1
d_call: TRBD1
cdr3_nt: TGTGCCAGCAGCATATCCCAGGACAGGGGCCCAATTGATGAGCAGTTCTTC
cdr3_aa: CASSISQDRGPIDEQFF

clone_size: many
v_call: TRBV6-5
j_call: TRBJ1-3
d_call: TRBD1
cdr3_nt: TGTGCCAGCAGTCCTGACAGGGGCGCTGGAAACACCATATATTTT
cdr3_aa: CASSPDRGAGNTIYF

clone_size: many
v_call: TRBV5-1
j_call: TRBJ2-5
d_call: TRBD2
cdr3_nt: TGCGCCAGCAGCTTCGGTCTTAGGTTTACTAGCGGGCAGGAGACCCAGTACTTC
cdr3_aa: CASSFGLRFTSGQETQYF

clone_size: many
v_call: TRBV9
j_call: TRBJ1-2
d_call: TRBD1
cdr3_nt: TGTGCCAGCAGCGCTAGGGGGCGCGGCTATGGCTACACCTTC
cdr3_aa: CASSARGRGYGYTF

clone_size: many
v_call: TRBV25-1
j_call: TRBJ2-7
d_call: .
cdr3_nt: TGTGCCAGCAGTAGCGCCTACGAGCAGTACTTC
cdr3_aa: CASSSAYEQYF

clone_size: many
v_call: TRBV24-1
j_call: TRBJ2-5
d_call: TRBD1
cdr3_nt: TGTGCCACCAGTGCCCCGCCCCGGACAGGGGGCCGGAAGACCCAGTACTTC
cdr3_aa: CATSAPPRTGGRKTQYF

clone_size: many
v_call: TRBV11-1
j_call: TRBJ2-5
d_call: TRBD2
cdr3_nt: TGTGCCAGCAGCTTCAGGGGACTAGCGATCCGGGAGACCCAGTACTTC
cdr3_aa: CASSFRGLAIRETQYF

clone_size: many
v_call: TRBV4-3
j_call: TRBJ2-3
d_call: .
cdr3_nt: TGCGCCAGCAGCCAAGATGGGTGGGAAAGGGAAGATACGCAGTATTTT
cdr3_aa: CASSQDGWEREDTQYF

clone_size: .
v_call: TRBV6-2/TRBV6-3
j_call: TRBJ1-2
d_call: TRBD1
cdr3_nt: TGTGCCAGCAGTCGGGACAGCTATGGCTACACCTTC
cdr3_aa: CASSRDSYGYTF

clone_size: many
v_call: TRBV29-1
j_call: TRBJ2-7
d_call: TRBD2
cdr3_nt: TGCAGCGGACTTACTAGCGGGCGTTCCTACGAGCAGTACTTC
cdr3_aa: CSGLTSGRSYEQYF

clone_size: many
v_call: TRBV24-1
j_call: TRBJ2-1
d_call: TRBD1
cdr3_nt: TGTGCCACCAGTAGAGGGGACAGGGGAAACTACAATGAGCAGTTCTTC
cdr3_aa: CATSRGDRGNYNEQFF

clone_size: .
v_call: TRBV28
j_call: TRBJ2-3
d_call: TRBD2
cdr3_nt: TGTGCCAGCAGTTTTACGGGAGGAGATACGCAGTATTTT
cdr3_aa: CASSFTGGDTQYF

clone_size: many
v_call: TRBV20-1
j_call: TRBJ2-1
d_call: TRBD2
cdr3_nt: TGCAGTGCTACCCCCGGACTAGCGGCTAGATACAATGAGCAGTTCTTC
cdr3_aa: CSATPGLAARYNEQFF

clone_size: few
v_call: TRBV6-2/TRBV6-3
j_call: TRBJ1-1
d_call: .
cdr3_nt: TGTGCCAGCAGTTACACGAACAGGATTCTGGGCACTGAAGCTTTCTTT
cdr3_aa: CASSYTNRILGTEAFF

clone_size: many
v_call: TRBV7-9
j_call: TRBJ1-2
d_call: .
cdr3_nt: TGTGCCAGCAGCTTAGGGGCTGCTAAGGGCTACACCTTC
cdr3_aa: CASSLGAAKGYTF

clone_size: many
v_call: TRBV7-3
j_call: TRBJ2-7
d_call: .
cdr3_nt: TGTGCCAGCAGCTTGACTTACGGGCTAGACGAGCAGTACTTC
cdr3_aa: CASSLTYGLDEQYF

clone_size: many
v_call: TRBV12-3/TRBV12-4
j_call: TRBJ2-1
d_call: .
cdr3_nt: TGTGCCAGCAGCTCGTCCCTAGCGACCAATGAGCAGTTCTTC
cdr3_aa: CASSSSLATNEQFF

clone_size: many
v_call: TRBV4-2
j_call: TRBJ1-5
d_call: TRBD1
cdr3_nt: TGTGCCAGCAGCCAAGATCACCAGGGGGCTTATCAGCCCCAGCATTTT
cdr3_aa: CASSQDHQGAYQPQHF

clone_size: many
v_call: TRBV29-1
j_call: TRBJ2-3
d_call: TRBD2
cdr3_nt: TGCAGCGTGATACCGGGACTAGCGGGGGCAGATACGCAGTATTTT
cdr3_aa: CSVIPGLAGADTQYF